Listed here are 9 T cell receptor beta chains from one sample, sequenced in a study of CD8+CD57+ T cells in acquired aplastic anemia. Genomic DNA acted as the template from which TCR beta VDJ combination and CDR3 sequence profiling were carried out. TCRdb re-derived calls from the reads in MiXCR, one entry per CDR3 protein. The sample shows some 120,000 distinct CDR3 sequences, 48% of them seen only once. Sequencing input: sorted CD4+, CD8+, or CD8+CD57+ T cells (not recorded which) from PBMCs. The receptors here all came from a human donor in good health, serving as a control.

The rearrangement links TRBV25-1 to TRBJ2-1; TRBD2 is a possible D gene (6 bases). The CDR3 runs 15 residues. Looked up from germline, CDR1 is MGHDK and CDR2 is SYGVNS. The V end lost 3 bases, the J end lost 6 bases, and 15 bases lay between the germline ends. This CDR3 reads CASSDLAREGNEQFF. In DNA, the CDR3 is TGTGCCAGCAGTGATCTAGCGAGAGAGGGCAATGAGCAGTTCTTC.

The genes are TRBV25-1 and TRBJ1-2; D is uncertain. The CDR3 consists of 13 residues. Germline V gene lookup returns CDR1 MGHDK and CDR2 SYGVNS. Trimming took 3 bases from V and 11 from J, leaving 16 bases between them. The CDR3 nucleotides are TGTGCCAGCAGTGACCTCACGGCGGGTGGTTACACCTTC. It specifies CASSDLTAGGYTF.

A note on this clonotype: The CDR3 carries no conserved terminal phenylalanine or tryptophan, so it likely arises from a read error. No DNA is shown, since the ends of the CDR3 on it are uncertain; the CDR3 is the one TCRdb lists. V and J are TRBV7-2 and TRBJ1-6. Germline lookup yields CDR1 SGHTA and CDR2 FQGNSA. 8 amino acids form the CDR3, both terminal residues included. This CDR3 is CASSLGHL.

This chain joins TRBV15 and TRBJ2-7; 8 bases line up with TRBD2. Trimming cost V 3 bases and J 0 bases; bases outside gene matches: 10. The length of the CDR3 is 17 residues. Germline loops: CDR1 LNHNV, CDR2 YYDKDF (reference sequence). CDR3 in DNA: TGTGCCACCAGCAGCCGCGCCGGGGGGGATAGCTCCTACGAGCAGTACTTC. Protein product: CATSSRAGGDSSYEQYF.

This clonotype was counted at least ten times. The CDR3 sequence: CASSLDVASGANVLTF. The CDR3 nucleotides read TGTGCCAGCAGCTTAGATGTCGCCTCTGGGGCCAACGTCCTGACTTTC. The chain joins TRBV11-1 to TRBJ2-6; D not resolved. This CDR3 spans 16 amino acids. V was pared by 1 base and J by 0 bases, with 7 bases between. The germline V gene has CDR1 SGHAT and CDR2 FQDESV (reference sequence).

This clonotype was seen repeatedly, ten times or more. The CDR3 DNA sequence: TGTGCCAGCAGCCCTGGAAGCTATGGCTACACCTTC. Residues: CASSPGSYGYTF. The chain has TRBV5-6 and TRBJ1-2; no clear D gene. This CDR3 contains 12 residues. Trimming removed 4 bases from V and 4 bases from J, with 8 bases in between. The germline CDR1 and CDR2 sequences are SGHDT and YYEEEE.

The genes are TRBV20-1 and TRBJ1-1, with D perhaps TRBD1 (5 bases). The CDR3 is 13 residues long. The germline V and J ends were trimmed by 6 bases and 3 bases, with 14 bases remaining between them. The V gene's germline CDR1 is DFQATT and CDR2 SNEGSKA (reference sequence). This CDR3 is CSAPLGTYTEAFF. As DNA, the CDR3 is TGCAGTGCCCCGTTGGGGACTTACACTGAAGCTTTCTTT.

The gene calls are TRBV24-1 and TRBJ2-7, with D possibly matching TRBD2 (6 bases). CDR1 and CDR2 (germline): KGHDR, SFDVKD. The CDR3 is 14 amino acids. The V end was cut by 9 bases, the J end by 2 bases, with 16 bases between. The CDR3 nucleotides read TGTGCCACCCATTCCCTAGCGAGGACCTACGAGCAGTACTTC. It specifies CATHSLARTYEQYF.

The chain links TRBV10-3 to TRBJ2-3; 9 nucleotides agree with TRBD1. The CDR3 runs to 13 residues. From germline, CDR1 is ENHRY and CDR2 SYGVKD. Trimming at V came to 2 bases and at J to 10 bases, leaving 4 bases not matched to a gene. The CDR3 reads CAISEVGQGSQYF. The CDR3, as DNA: TGTGCCATCAGTGAGGTTGGACAGGGGTCGCAGTATTTT.